This TCR beta chain was captured by sequencing in a study of graft-versus-host responses after intestinal transplantation. Notes on the study in general: HvG clone declines early post-transplant were associated with peak circulating GvH levels.

Remarks on this clone: The antigen is not known.

CDR3 length: 13 amino acids. CDR1 is MDHEN, CDR2 SYDVKM, per germline. Trimming took off 3 bases at V and 6 bases at J, with 8 bases between the two ends. Here immunoSEQ multiplex PCR was the method, and the copy in TCRdb shows in-frame clones only, minus some. Of about 40,000 clones detected, about 89% appear once; the ten largest clones hold 2% to 3%. The sequencing used PBMCs, collected approximately 320 days after intestinal transplant. The TCR was taken from a human patient who received an intestinal transplant, so some T cells may come from the graft donor. The chain recombines TRBV28 with TRBJ2-2; possible D gene TRBD2, 7 bases. CDR3 sequence reads: CASSLGGPGELFF. The CDR3 nucleotides are TGTGCCAGCAGTTTGGGGGGGCCCGGGGAGCTGTTTTTT.